Below, one T cell receptor beta chain is given with its context. Its target is unknown. Trimming took 8 bases from V and 8 from J, leaving 18 bases between them. This CDR3 comprises 13 residues. The germline gives CDR1 SNHLY, CDR2 FYNNEI. TCRdb redid the calling of the reads with MiXCR, one entry per CDR3 protein. The data contain around 770,000 distinct CDR3 sequences, 25% to 35% of them seen just once; the ten biggest clones take up less than 15%. This sample was taken from a study of T cell repertoires in cytomegalovirus infection. Study-wide context: Public TCR beta signatures were indicative of both CMV infection and a matching HLA type.

Study observations and caveats: The cumulative frequency of public TCR beta families identified carriers of CMV plus the relevant HLA.

The material sequenced was cultured CD8+ T cells from PBMCs, taken from culture after CMV antigen stimulation. The origin of this receptor is a human donor in good health (CMV status not recorded). Some clones in this sample may be carry-over from other donors' samples. The chain combines TRBV2 with TRBJ1-2; D might be TRBD1 (5 bases). CDR3 bases: TGTGCCAGCCTTCCGCGGGGAGGGGACGGCTACACCTTC. The encoded protein is CASLPRGGDGYTF. The full variable domain, rest sourced from reference TRBV2 and TRBJ1-2, is EPEVTQTPSHQVTQMGQEVILRCVPISNHLYFYWYRQILGQKVEFLVSFYNNEISEKSEIFDDQFSVERPDGSNFTLKIRSTKLEDSAMYFCASLPRGGDGYTFGSGTRLTVV.